This TCR beta chain appears in the sequencing data of a study of OX40 agonist ivuxolimab in advanced cancers. Whole-study context: An agonistic anti-OX40 (CD134) antibody, ivuxolimab, was used to treat the patients.

Only in-frame clones appear in the TCRdb table, and some are missing; sequencing was by immunoSEQ multiplex PCR. The table records 30,000 or so clones, more than 60% of them present only once. V trimming: 8 bases; J trimming: 4 bases; junction bases outside the gene matches: 8. The CDR3 is made up of 15 amino acids. From germline, CDR1 is MNHEY and CDR2 SVGAGI. The V and J genes are TRBV6-5 and TRBJ2-5; TRBD1 matches 12 bases. The specimen comprised CD4+ or CD8+ T cells sorted from blood, sampled in a trial of the OX40 agonist ivuxolimab. The source is an adult with an advanced solid tumor such as melanoma, head and neck, liver or kidney cancer. The CDR3 loop is CASGGDRGLRETQYF. The CDR3 bases are TGTGCCAGCGGGGGGGACAGGGGGCTGAGAGAGACCCAGTACTTC.